This T cell receptor (beta chain) was sequenced during a study of beta chain features in type 1 diabetes. Turning to the study itself: Age, gender and cell yields were similar between patients and healthy donors.

The V end was cut by 1 base, the J end by 1 base, with 7 bases between. Germline lookup yields CDR1 SGHDN and CDR2 FVKESK. The CDR3 sequence is 14 residues long. Of note for this clone: Its antigen remains unknown.

All of the isolated RNA was reverse transcribed, so expressed TCRB transcripts were sequenced. TCRdb's copy holds only in-frame clones and misses some; the assay was immunoSEQ multiplex PCR. Among 600,000 to 750,000 clones listed, around 12% were seen once. Study-wide results and limits: Across patients, naive, central memory and Treg TCRB repertoires exhibited apparently greater similarity than was observed across healthy donors. Among all four CD4+ subsets, Type 1 diabetes patients had TCRB CDR3s that were moderately but significantly shorter. There was no resolution here of whether HLA type influences TCRB rearrangement.

What was sequenced was naive CD4+ T cells from blood. The chain uses TRBV14 and TRBJ1-2; D gene ambiguous. The TCR sequence derives from a man aged 25-40 years with type 1 diabetes. For the CDR3, the DNA is TGTGCCAGCAGCCAAGTCGAGCTTAACTATGGCTACACCTTC. This gives the protein CASSQVELNYGYTF.